This record concerns one T cell receptor beta chain sequence. This entry is derived from a study of technical replicates of blood from several donors. The germline V and J ends were trimmed by 0 bases and 7 bases, with 12 bases remaining between them. The germline V gene encodes CDR1 LGHNA and CDR2 YNFKEQ. This CDR3 is built from 14 residues. TCRdb keeps only in-frame clones here, not all; method: immunoSEQ multiplex PCR. Altogether 45,000 to 60,000 clones are present, approximately 95% being singletons, with the ten largest covering 0.39%. The chain recombines TRBV4-2 with TRBJ1-1; no clear D gene. The source material was T cells isolated from PBMCs. The sequence was obtained from a human donor in good health. CDR3 residues: CASSQDLAYREAFF. The CDR3 DNA follows: TGTGCCAGCAGCCAAGATTTAGCATACCGTGAAGCTTTCTTT.